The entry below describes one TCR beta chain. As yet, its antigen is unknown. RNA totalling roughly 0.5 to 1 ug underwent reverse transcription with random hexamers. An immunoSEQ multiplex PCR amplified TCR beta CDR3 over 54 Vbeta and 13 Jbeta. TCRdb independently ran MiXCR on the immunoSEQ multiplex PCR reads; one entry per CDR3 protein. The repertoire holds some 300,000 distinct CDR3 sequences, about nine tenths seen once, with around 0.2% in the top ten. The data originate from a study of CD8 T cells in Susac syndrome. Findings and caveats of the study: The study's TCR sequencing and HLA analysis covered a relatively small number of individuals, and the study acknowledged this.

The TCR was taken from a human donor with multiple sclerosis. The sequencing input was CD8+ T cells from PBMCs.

DNA of the CDR3: TGTGCCAGCAGTGAAGCCGCTACTGGACCACTAAGAAGCTACACCTTC. It encodes CASSEAATGPLRSYTF. The rearrangement uses TRBV6-1 and TRBJ1-2; the D is unclear. Germline CDR1 is MNHNS and CDR2 is SASEGT. Trimming stripped 0 bases from V and 9 bases from J, with 20 bases between. The CDR3 contains 16 residues.